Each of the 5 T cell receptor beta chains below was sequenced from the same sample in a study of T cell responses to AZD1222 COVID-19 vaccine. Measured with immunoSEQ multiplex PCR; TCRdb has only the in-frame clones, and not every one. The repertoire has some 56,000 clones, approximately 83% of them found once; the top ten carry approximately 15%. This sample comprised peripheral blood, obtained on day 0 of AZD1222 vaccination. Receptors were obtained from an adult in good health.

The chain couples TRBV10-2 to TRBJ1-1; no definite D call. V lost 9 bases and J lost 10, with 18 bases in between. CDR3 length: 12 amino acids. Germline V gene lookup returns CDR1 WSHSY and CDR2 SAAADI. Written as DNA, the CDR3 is TGCGCCAGTGATAATTTGCTTAAGGCAGCTTTCTTT. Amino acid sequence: CASDNLLKAAFF.

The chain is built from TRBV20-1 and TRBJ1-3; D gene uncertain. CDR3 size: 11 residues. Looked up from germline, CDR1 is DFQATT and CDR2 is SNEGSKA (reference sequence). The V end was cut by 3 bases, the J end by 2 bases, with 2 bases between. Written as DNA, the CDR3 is TGCAGTGCTAGGGCTGGAAACACCATATATTTT. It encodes CSARAGNTIYF.

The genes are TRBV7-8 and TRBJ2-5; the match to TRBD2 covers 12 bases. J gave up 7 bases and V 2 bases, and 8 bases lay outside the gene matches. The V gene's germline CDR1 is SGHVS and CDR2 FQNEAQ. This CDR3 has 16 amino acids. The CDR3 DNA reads TGTGCCAGCAGCTTATTACTAGCGGGGGGTCTGGGGACCCAGTACTTC. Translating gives CASSLLLAGGLGTQYF. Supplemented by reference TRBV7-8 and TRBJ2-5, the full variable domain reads GAGVSQSPRYKVAKRGQDVALRCDPISGHVSLFWYQQALGQGPEFLTYFQNEAQLDKSGLPSDRFFAERPEGSVSTLKIQRTQQEDSAVYLCASSLLLAGGLGTQYFGPGTRLLVL.

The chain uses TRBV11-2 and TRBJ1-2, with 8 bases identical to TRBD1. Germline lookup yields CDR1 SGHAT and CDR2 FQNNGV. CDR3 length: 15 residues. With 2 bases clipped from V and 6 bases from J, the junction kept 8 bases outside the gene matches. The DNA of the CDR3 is TGTGCCAGCAGCTTACTTAGTGGACAGGGTGATGGCTACACCTTC. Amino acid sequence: CASSLLSGQGDGYTF.

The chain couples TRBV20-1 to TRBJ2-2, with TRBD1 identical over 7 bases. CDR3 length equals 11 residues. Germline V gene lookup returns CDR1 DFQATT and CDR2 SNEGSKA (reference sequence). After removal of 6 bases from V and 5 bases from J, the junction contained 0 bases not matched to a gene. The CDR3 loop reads CSATGTGELFF. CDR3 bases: TGCAGTGCGACAGGGACCGGGGAGCTGTTTTTT.